This note documents a single TCR beta chain sequence. In the study's own analysis: How many nucleated cells were present was estimated from reference gene primer amplification. Measured with immunoSEQ multiplex PCR; TCRdb has only the in-frame clones, and not every one. That table supplies the V and J calls and clone size; D and trimming were determined from the DNA. The sample contains roughly 200,000 clones, 82% of which appear only once. It was during active infection that Seattle patients were enrolled and then longitudinally followed. The source of the sample is a study of blood T cell repertoires in COVID-19. Germline V gives CDR1 PRHDT, CDR2 FYEKMQ (reference sequence). The CDR3 is made up of 14 amino acids. V was trimmed by 2 bases and J by 4 bases, leaving 11 bases between them.

Sequenced input: peripheral blood. The V and J genes are TRBV13 and TRBJ1-2; possible D gene TRBD1, 6 bases. The clonotype comes from a woman aged 55 to 70 with COVID-19, enrolled during active disease. CDR3 sequence reads: CASSLRGAVYGYTF. The CDR3 DNA is TGTGCCAGCAGCTTACGGGGGGCGGTCTATGGCTACACCTTC.